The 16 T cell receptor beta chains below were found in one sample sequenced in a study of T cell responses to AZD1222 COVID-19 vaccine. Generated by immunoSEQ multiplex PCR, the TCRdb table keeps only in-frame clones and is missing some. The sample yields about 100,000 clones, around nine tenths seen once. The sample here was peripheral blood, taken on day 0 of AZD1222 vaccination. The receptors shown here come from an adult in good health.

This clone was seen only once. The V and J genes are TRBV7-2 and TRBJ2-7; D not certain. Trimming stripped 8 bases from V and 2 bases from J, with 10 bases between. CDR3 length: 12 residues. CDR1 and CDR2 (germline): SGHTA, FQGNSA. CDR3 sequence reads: CASRSRTYEQYF. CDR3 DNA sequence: TGTGCCAGCCGCTCCCGAACCTACGAGCAGTACTTC.

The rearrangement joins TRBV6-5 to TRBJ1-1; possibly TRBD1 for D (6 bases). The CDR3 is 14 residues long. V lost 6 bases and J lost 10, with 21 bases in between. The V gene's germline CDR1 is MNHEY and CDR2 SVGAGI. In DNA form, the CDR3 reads TGTGCCAGCAGGTCCCCCCTTACACAGGGAACAGCTTTCTTT. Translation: CASRSPLTQGTAFF.

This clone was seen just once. Here the CDR3 DNA reads TGTGCCAGCAGTTTCGCTGGAGGGAACACCATATATTTT. Translation gives CASSFAGGNTIYF. The J gene is TRBJ1-3, the V gene TRBV27; D is ambiguous. The germline gives CDR1 MNHEY, CDR2 SMNVEV (reference sequence). Between the trimmed V and J ends, which lost 3 bases and 7 bases, there was a span of 10 bases. The CDR3 length is 13 residues.

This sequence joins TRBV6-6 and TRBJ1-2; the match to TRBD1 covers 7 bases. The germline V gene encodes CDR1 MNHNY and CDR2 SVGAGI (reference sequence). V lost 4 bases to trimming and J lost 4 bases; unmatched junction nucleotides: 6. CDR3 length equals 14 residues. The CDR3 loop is CASSSGQRPYGYTF. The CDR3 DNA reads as TGTGCCAGCAGTTCGGGACAGCGACCCTATGGCTACACCTTC.

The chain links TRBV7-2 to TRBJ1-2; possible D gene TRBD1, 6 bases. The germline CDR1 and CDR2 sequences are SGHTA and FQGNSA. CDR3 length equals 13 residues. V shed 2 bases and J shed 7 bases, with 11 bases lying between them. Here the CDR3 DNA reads TGTGCCAGCAGCTTACCGAAGGGGGGTGGCTACACCTTC. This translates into CASSLPKGGGYTF.

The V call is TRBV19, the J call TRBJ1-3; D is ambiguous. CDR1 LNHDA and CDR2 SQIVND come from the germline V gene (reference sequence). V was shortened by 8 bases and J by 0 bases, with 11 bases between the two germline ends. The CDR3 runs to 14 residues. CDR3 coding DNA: TGTGCCAGTTCCTCGGTACTCTCTGGAAACACCATATATTTT. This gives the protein CASSSVLSGNTIYF.

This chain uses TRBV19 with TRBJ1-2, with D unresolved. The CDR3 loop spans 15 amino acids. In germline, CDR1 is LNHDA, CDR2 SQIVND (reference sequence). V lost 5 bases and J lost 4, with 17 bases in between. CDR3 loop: CASSVGLRESYGYTF. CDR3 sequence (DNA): TGTGCCAGTAGTGTCGGACTCCGGGAGTCCTATGGCTACACCTTC.

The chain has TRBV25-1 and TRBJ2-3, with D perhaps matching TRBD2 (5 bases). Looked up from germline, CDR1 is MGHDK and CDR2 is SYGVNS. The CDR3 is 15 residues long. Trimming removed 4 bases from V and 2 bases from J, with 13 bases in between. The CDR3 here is CASSVGLDTTDTQYF. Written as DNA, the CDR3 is TGTGCCAGCAGTGTCGGACTTGACACCACAGATACGCAGTATTTT.

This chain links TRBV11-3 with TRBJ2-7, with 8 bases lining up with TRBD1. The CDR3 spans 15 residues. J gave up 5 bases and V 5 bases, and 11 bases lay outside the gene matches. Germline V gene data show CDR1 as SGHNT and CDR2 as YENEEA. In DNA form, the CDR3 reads TGTGCCAGCAGCCCTAGGACAGGGCGGCCCGACGAGCAGTACTTC. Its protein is CASSPRTGRPDEQYF.

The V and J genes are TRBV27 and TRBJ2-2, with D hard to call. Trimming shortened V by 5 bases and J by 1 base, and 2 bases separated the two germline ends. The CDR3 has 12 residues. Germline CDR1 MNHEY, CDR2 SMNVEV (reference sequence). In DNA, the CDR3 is TGTGCCAGCAGTCGGAACACCGGGGAGCTGTTTTTT. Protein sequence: CASSRNTGELFF.

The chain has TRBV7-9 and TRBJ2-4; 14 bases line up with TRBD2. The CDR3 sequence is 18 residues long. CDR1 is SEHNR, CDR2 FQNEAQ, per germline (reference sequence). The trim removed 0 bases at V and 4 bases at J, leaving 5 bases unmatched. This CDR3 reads CASSLARTSGRHKNIQYF. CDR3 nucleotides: TGTGCCAGCAGCTTAGCAAGGACTAGCGGGAGGCATAAAAACATTCAGTACTTC.

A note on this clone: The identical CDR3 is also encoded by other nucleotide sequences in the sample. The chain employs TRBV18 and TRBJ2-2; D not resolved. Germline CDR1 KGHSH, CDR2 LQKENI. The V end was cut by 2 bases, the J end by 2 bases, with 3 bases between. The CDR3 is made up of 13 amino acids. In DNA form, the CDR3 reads TGTGCCAGCTCACCAGGCAACACCGGGGAGCTGTTTTTT. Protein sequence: CASSPGNTGELFF.

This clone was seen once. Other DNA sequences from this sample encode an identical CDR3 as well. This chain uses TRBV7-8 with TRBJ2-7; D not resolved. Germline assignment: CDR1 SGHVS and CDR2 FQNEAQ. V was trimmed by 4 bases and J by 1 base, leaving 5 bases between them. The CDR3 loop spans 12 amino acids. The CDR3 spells CASSWDSYEQYF. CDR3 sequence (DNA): TGTGCCAGCAGCTGGGATTCCTACGAGCAGTACTTC.

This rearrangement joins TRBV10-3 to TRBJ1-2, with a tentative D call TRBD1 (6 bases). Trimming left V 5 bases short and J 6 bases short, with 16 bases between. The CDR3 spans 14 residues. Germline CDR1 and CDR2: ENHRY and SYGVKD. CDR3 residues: CAISKTNRADGYTF. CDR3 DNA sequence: TGTGCCATCAGTAAGACCAACAGGGCGGATGGCTACACCTTC.

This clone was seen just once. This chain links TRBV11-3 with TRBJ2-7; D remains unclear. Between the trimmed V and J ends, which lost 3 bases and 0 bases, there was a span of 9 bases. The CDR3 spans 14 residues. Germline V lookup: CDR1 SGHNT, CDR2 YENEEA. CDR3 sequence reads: CASSFSGLSYEQYF. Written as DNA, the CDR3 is TGTGCCAGCAGCTTTTCCGGGCTCTCCTACGAGCAGTACTTC.

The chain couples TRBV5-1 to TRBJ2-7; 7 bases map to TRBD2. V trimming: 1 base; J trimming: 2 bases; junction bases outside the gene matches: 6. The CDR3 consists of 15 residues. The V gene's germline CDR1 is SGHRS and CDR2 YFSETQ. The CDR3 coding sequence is TGCGCCAGCAGCTTGAGCGGGGCACCGGCCTACGAGCAGTACTTC. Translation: CASSLSGAPAYEQYF.